These 11 T cell receptor beta chains came from one sample sequenced in a study of T cells in Graves' hyperthyroidism and ophthalmopathy. RNA transcripts gave rise to amplified TCR beta CDR3 regions. The HTBI primer set served for first-round RT-PCR of the TCR CDR3. Using its own MiXCR run on the multiplex PCR reads, TCRdb lists one record per CDR3 protein. The sample lists approximately 600,000 distinct CDR3 sequences; about 14% were seen once. The sample taken for sequencing was blood. The origin of the receptors is a middle-aged woman with Graves' ophthalmopathy.

The CDR3 DNA reads TGTGCCAGTAGACCCGGGTCAACAGTCACTGAAGCTTTCTTT. Translated: CASRPGSTVTEAFF. The J gene is TRBJ1-1, the V gene TRBV11-3; no definite D call. This CDR3 has 14 amino acids. Germline CDR1 and CDR2: SGHNT and YENEEA. Deletions cut 9 bases from V and 4 bases from J, with 18 bases between.

This clonotype was seen repeatedly, ten times or more. The chain links TRBV7-6 to TRBJ1-1, with D possibly being TRBD1 (5 bases). The CDR3 contains 14 residues. Trimming removed 1 base at V and 5 bases at J, with 11 bases between. Germline lookup yields CDR1 SGHVS and CDR2 FNYEAQ. In DNA form, the CDR3 reads TGTGCCAGCAGCTTAGTCGGCAGGGAGACTGAAGCTTTCTTT. Protein: CASSLVGRETEAFF.

This clonotype showed up just once. V gene TRBV2 combines with J gene TRBJ2-5; 12 bases map to TRBD1. CDR1 SNHLY and CDR2 FYNNEI come from the germline V gene. The CDR3 sequence is 15 residues long. The ends lost 6 bases at V and 3 bases at J; junction bases unmatched: 5. Written as DNA, the CDR3 is TGTGCCAGCAGAGGGGGGACAGGGGGCGAAGAGACCCAGTACTTC. Protein sequence: CASRGGTGGEETQYF.

This chain links TRBV28 with TRBJ2-5; 9 positions agree with TRBD1. After removal of 4 bases from V and 0 bases from J, the junction contained 12 bases not matched to a gene. The germline gives CDR1 MDHEN, CDR2 SYDVKM. The CDR3 consists of 18 residues. The CDR3 loop reads CASSSRGQGPPYQETQYF. CDR3 bases: TGTGCCAGCAGTTCGCGGGGACAGGGCCCCCCGTACCAAGAGACCCAGTACTTC.

This clonotype was counted between two and nine times. The chain joins TRBV27 to TRBJ1-5, with 8 bases lining up with TRBD1. CDR1 and CDR2 (germline): MNHEY, SMNVEV (reference sequence). V lost 5 bases to trimming and J lost 12 bases; unmatched junction nucleotides: 15. The CDR3 loop spans 15 amino acids. The CDR3 nucleotides read TGTGCCAGCAGTGGAGAGGCAGGGGGCCATTATGTCCAGCATTTT. This translates into CASSGEAGGHYVQHF.

This clonotype has at least ten counts. The rearrangement links TRBV15 to TRBJ2-7; D remains ambiguous. Germline assignment: CDR1 LNHNV and CDR2 YYDKDF (reference sequence). This CDR3 has 12 residues. V lost 0 bases, J lost 5 bases, and 5 bases lay in between. The CDR3 DNA sequence: TGTGCCACCAGCAGAGATGGGGACGAGCAGTACTTC. Translating gives CATSRDGDEQYF.

This clonotype was seen ten or more times. The V and J genes are TRBV20-1 and TRBJ1-2; no firm D call. V gave up 5 bases and J gave up 8 bases, with 6 bases separating them. CDR1 is DFQATT and CDR2 is SNEGSKA in the germline V gene (reference sequence). The CDR3 totals 9 residues. Written as DNA, the CDR3 is TGCAGTGCTCCCGGAGGCTACACCTTC. Amino acids: CSAPGGYTF.

Written as DNA, the CDR3 is TGTGCCAGCAGCTCGGGGAGCGGGAGGCGGTACGAGCAGTACTTC. As protein: CASSSGSGRRYEQYF. The chain carries TRBV28 and TRBJ2-7, with 9 bases that match TRBD2. V gave up 6 bases and J gave up 4 bases; unmatched junction bases: 10. The CDR3 runs 15 residues. Germline CDR1 reads MDHEN; CDR2 reads SYDVKM.

This clonotype turned up a few times. V usage is TRBV18 and J usage is TRBJ2-2, with D perhaps TRBD1 or TRBD2 (6 bases each). The V gene lost 7 bases and the J gene lost 4 bases, with 19 bases spanning the gap. The germline gives CDR1 KGHSH, CDR2 LQKENI. The length of the CDR3 is 16 residues. DNA of the CDR3: TGTGCCAGCTTAGCCGCGGGACAAGGATCCACCGGGGAGCTGTTTTTT. This codes for CASLAAGQGSTGELFF. The entire variable domain, with the rest obtained from reference TRBV18 and TRBJ2-2, is as follows: NAGVMQNPRHLVRRRGQEARLRCSPMKGHSHVYWYRQLPEEGLKFMVYLQKENIIDESGMPKERFSAEFPKEGPSILRIQQVVRGDSAAYFCASLAAGQGSTGELFFGEGSRLTVL.

This clonotype was recorded many times. The chain uses TRBV20-1 and TRBJ2-7, with 8 bases identical to TRBD2. This CDR3 is 14 amino acids long. Germline-derived CDR1 and CDR2 are DFQATT and SNEGSKA (reference sequence). Germline trimming cut 0 bases from V and 2 bases from J; bases unmatched to any gene: 3. The CDR3 loop is CSARELAATYEQYF. Written as DNA, the CDR3 is TGCAGTGCTAGAGAACTAGCGGCAACCTACGAGCAGTACTTC.

This clonotype was seen a few times. V is TRBV5-4 and J is TRBJ2-5; TRBD2 might be the D (6 bases). Deletions cut 2 bases from V and 9 bases from J, with 14 bases between. There are 13 residues in the CDR3. Germline values: CDR1 SGHNT, CDR2 YYREEE (reference sequence). This chain's CDR3 is CASSFGAGGAQYF. In DNA form, the CDR3 reads TGTGCCAGCAGCTTTGGGGCCGGAGGGGCCCAGTACTTC.